This T cell receptor (beta chain) was obtained from a study of blood T cell repertoires in COVID-19. Study in general: Whether acute or convalescent, the COVID-19 samples came from the United States, Italy and Spain. Sources were T cells, B-cell-depleted T cells, or PBMCs; the material itself was cDNA or gDNA.

The table came from immunoSEQ multiplex PCR; TCRdb's copy has only in-frame clones and leaves some out. The sample lists under 15,000 clones, around 90% seen once, with around 20% in the top ten. V lost 1 base, J lost 0 bases, and 3 bases stayed unmatched. Germline V gene sequence: CDR1 SEHNR, CDR2 FQNEAQ (reference sequence). This CDR3 is built from 16 residues. The chain employs TRBV7-9 and TRBJ2-3, with 8 bases identical to TRBD2. The receptor comes from a human donor with active COVID-19. The donor label of this sample is uncertain. Sequenced: peripheral blood. The CDR3 nucleotides are TGTGCCAGCAGCTTAGACGAGCGGGGGAGCACAGATACGCAGTATTTT. Translating it yields CASSLDERGSTDTQYF.